This T cell receptor (beta chain) was observed in a study of T-cell memory formation after mild COVID-19. Study details: Largely donor-specific TCR clusters were found. Findings of the study overall: Mostly located in CM and EM were contracting CD4+ clones, with contracting CD8+ clones located in EMRA. Cross-reactive memory appears to have joined, as suggested by some responding clones showing up in pre-infection memory. Balance between CD4 and CD8 was seen in clones contracting day 15 to 85, and a CD4+ lean was seen in later expanders.

TCRdb re-analysed the 5' RACE reads in MiXCR, keeping a single row per CDR3 protein. The sample consists of 380,000 or so distinct CDR3 sequences, about an eighth of them appearing once. Deletions cut 4 bases from V and 6 bases from J, with 11 bases between. This CDR3 has 13 amino acids. Germline CDR1 and CDR2: LGHNA and YNFKEQ. Remarks on this clonotype: Its antigen remains unidentified.

The chain joins TRBV4-2 to TRBJ2-3, with D possibly being TRBD1 (6 bases). The TCR was taken from a man aged 18 to 30 who had mild COVID-19 (a few samples of this study predate the infection). Cell type and time point are not known. Source material: PBMCs or a T cell subset sorted from them (not recorded which). The CDR3 nucleotides read TGTGCCAGCAGCCCAGGGGAGCGGGATACGCAGTATTTT. It specifies CASSPGERDTQYF.